The rows below give T cell receptor beta chains drawn from one sample of a study of PD-1 blockade in classical Hodgkin lymphoma. Libraries were prepared by immunoSEQ multiplex PCR; TCRdb keeps only in-frame clonotypes and omits some of them. Of under 20,000 clones in the sample, about 80% are singletons; the top ten hold 1% to 1.5%. Sample: CD4+ T cells from blood. The receptors come from a human donor with classical Hodgkin lymphoma. Each CDR3 is given with its conserved first and last residue. D genes are given only for firm matches. Only some rows state a clone size, as once, few, many or a class for expanded clones.

d_gene	v_gene	abundance	j_gene	CDR3nt	CDR3aa
-	TRBV9	-	TRBJ1-1	TGTGCCAGCAGCGTATTCGGGGGGCGGGAAGCGGACACTGAAGCTTTCTTT	CASSVFGGREADTEAFF
-	TRBV2	-	TRBJ1-1	TGTGCCAGCAGTGGACAAACCAACACTGAAGCTTTCTTT	CASSGQTNTEAFF
-	TRBV7-9	-	TRBJ1-3	TGTGCCAGCAGCTTAAGGATACGCGGATCTGGAAACACCATATATTTT	CASSLRIRGSGNTIYF
TRBD1	TRBV7-2	-	TRBJ1-5	TGTGCCAGCAGCACCCGACAGGGTAATCAGCCCCAGCATTTT	CASSTRQGNQPQHF
-	TRBV5-6	-	TRBJ2-3	TGTGCCAGCAGCTCAACTAGCACAGATACGCAGTATTTT	CASSSTSTDTQYF
TRBD1	TRBV7-7	-	TRBJ2-1	TGTGCCAGCAGCCACGGACAGGACAATGAGCAGTTCTTC	CASSHGQDNEQFF
TRBD2	TRBV9	-	TRBJ2-7	TGTGCCAGCAGCGTAACTGCTACACCTCTAGCGGGAGGCGAGCAGTACTTC	CASSVTATPLAGGEQYF
-	TRBV28	-	TRBJ2-6	TGTGCCAGCAGTCCTTCGGGTGTCGCCGGGGCCAACGTCCTGACTTTC	CASSPSGVAGANVLTF
-	TRBV5-8	-	TRBJ1-5	TGTGCCAGCAGCTTGATACTGGGCAGGGGTTTTCAGCCCCAGCATTTT	CASSLILGRGFQPQHF
-	TRBV4-1	few	TRBJ1-2	TGCGCCAGCAGCCAAGGGCGGACAGAGAACTATGGCTACACCTTC	CASSQGRTENYGYTF
TRBD1	TRBV19	once	TRBJ1-2	TGTGCCAGTAAGGGACAGGGCCTCATCTATTATGGCTACACCTTC	CASKGQGLIYYGYTF
-	TRBV6-5	-	TRBJ1-2	TGTGCCAGCAGCCTTATCCATGAACATGGCTACACCTTC	CASSLIHEHGYTF
-	TRBV23-1	-	TRBJ2-1	TGCGCCAGCAGTCAATCTTACCGTGAGGAAAGGAGCTACAATGAGCAGTTCTTC	CASSQSYREERSYNEQFF
-	TRBV7-6	-	TRBJ1-3	TGTGCCAGCAGCCCCGGACCGTCCTCTGGAAACACCATATATTTT	CASSPGPSSGNTIYF
-	TRBV28	-	TRBJ1-3	TGTGCCAGCTGGGGATGGAATGGAAACACCATATATTTT	CASWGWNGNTIYF
-	TRBV4-2	few	TRBJ1-4	TGTGCCAGCAGCCAAGATAGGCTTAATGAAAAACTGTTTTTT	CASSQDRLNEKLFF
-	TRBV25-1	-	TRBJ1-2	TGTGCCAGCACCCGGGACGGCTATGGCTACACCTTC	CASTRDGYGYTF
-	TRBV4-1	-	TRBJ2-7	TGCGCCAGCAGCCTTACCCCCCCCGGTGGAGCCTCCTACGAGCAGTACTTC	CASSLTPPGGASYEQYF
-	TRBV5-6	-	TRBJ2-5	TGTGCCAGCAGCGAAGCGGAAGAGACCCAGTACTTC	CASSEAEETQYF
-	TRBV27	-	TRBJ1-1	TGTGCCAGCAGTTTATCTCCACAGTTTAACACTGAAGCTTTCTTT	CASSLSPQFNTEAFF